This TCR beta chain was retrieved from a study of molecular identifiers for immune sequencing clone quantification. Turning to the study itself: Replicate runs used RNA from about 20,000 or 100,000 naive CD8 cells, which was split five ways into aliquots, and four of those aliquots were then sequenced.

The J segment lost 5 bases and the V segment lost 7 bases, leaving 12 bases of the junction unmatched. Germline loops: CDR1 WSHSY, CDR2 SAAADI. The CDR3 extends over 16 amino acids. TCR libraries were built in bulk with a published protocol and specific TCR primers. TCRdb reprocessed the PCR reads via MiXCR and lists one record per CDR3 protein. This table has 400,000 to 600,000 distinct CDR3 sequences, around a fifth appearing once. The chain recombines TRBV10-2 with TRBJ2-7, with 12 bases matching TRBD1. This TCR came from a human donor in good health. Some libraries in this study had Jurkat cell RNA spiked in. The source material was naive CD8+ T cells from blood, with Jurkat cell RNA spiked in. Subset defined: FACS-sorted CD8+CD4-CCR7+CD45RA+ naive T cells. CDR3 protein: CASKGLPGQGADEQYF. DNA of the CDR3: TGCGCCAGCAAGGGACTCCCGGGACAGGGGGCCGACGAGCAGTACTTC.